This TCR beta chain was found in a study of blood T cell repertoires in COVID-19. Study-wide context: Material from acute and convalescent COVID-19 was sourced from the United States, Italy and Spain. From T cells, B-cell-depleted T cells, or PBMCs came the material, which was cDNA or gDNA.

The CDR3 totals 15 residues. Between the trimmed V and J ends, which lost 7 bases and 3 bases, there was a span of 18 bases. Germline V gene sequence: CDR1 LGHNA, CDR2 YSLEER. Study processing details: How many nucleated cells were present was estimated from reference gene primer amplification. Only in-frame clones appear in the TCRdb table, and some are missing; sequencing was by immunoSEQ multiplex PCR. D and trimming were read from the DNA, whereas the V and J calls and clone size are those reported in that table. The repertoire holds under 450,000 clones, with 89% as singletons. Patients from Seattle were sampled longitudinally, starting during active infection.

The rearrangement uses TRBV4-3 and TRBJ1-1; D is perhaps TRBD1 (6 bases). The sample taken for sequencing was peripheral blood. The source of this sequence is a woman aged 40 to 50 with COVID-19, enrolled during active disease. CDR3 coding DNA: TGCGCCAGCACTTTGTGCCAGGGGCAGGACACTGAAGCTTTCTTT. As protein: CASTLCQGQDTEAFF.